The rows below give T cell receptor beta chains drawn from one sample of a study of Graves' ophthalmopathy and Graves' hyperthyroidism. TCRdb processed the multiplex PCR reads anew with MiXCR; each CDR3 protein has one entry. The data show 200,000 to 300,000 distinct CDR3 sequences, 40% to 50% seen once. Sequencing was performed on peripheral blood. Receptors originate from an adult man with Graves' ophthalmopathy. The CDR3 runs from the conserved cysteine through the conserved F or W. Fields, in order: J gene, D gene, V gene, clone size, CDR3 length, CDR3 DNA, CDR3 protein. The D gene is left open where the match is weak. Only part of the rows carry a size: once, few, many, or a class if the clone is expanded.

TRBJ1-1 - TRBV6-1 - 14 TGTGCCAGCACCCCAGGGAGGTTGAGAACTGAAGCTTTCTTT CASTPGRLRTEAFF
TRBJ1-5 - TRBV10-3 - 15 TGTGCCATCAGCCGGGACATAAGTAGCAATCAGCCCCAGCATTTT CAISRDISSNQPQHF
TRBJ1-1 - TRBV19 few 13 TGTGCCAGTAGTAGCCTGACAAGGACTGAAGCTTTCTTT CASSSLTRTEAFF
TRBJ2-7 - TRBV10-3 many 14 TGTGCCATCAGTGACAGGTCCACACCCTACGAGCAGTACTTC CAISDRSTPYEQYF
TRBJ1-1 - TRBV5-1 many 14 TGCGCCAGCAGGCAGGGAGGAGCTCGCACTGAAGCTTTCTTT CASRQGGARTEAFF
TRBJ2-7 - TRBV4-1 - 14 TGCGCCAGCAGCCCCACAGGGACCCTCTACGAGCAGTACTTC CASSPTGTLYEQYF
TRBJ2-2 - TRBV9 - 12 TGTGCCAGCACCTACTGGGGAGGGGAGCTGTTTTTT CASTYWGGELFF
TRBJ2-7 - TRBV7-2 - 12 TGTGCCAGCAGCATAACAGGTGTGGAGCAGTACTTC CASSITGVEQYF
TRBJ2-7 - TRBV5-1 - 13 TGCGCCAGCAGTGCAGGGGCGGGCTACGAGCAGTACTTC CASSAGAGYEQYF
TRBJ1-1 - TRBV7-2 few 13 TGTGCCAGCCTGAGGAGCCTGAACACTGAAGCTTTCTTT CASLRSLNTEAFF
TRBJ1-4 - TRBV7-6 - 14 TGTGCCAGCAGCTTTTTGGAGAACAATGAAAAACTGTTTTTT CASSFLENNEKLFF
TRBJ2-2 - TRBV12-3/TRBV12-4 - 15 TGTGCCAGCAGTTTTTGGGGGTTGGCCACCGGGGAGCTGTTTTTT CASSFWGLATGELFF
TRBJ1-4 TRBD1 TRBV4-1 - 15 TGCGCCAGCAGCCGTCCCGGACAGGGTAATGAAAAACTGTTTTTT CASSRPGQGNEKLFF
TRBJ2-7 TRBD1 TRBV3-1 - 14 TGTGCCAGCAGCCAAAGAGGGACAGGGTACGAGCAGTACTTC CASSQRGTGYEQYF
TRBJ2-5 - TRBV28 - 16 TGTGCCAGCAGTTTCCGGGACACCCGTTTCCAAGAGACCCAGTACTTC CASSFRDTRFQETQYF
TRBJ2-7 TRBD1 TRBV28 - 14 TGTGCCAGCACCCTCGGACAGGGGGTCGGCGAGCAGTACTTC CASTLGQGVGEQYF
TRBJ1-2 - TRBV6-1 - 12 TGTGCCAGCAGTGGGGTCCACTATGGCTACACCTTC CASSGVHYGYTF
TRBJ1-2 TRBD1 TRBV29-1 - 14 TGCAGCGTTGACGAGACAGGGTGGGGCTATGGCTACACCTTC CSVDETGWGYGYTF
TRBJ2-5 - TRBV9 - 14 TGTGCCAGCAGCCCCCTGGAGGGGACGGAGACCCAGTACTTC CASSPLEGTETQYF
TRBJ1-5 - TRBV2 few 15 TGTGCCAGCAGTGAAGTAGGGACCAATAATCAGCCCCAGCATTTT CASSEVGTNNQPQHF
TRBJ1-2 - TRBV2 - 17 TGTGCCAGCGCCGAGGGCACACCGTGGGGAGCTAACTATGGCTACACCTTC CASAEGTPWGANYGYTF
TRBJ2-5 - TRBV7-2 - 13 TGTGCCAGCAGCTGGGGACAATCGGAGACCCAGTACTTC CASSWGQSETQYF
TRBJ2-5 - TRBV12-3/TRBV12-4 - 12 TGTGCCAGCAGTCCCGATTCCAGGACCCAGTACTTC CASSPDSRTQYF
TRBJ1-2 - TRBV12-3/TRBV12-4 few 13 TGTGCCAGCAGTTTAAACAAGGGGAATGGCTACACCTTC CASSLNKGNGYTF
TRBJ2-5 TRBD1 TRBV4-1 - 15 TGCGCCAGCAGCCAAGATGGCAGGGGGCAAGAGACCCAGTACTTC CASSQDGRGQETQYF
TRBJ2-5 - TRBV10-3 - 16 TGTGCCATCAGTGAGTCGGACGGGGACTACCAAGAGACCCAGTACTTC CAISESDGDYQETQYF
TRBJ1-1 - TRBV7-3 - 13 TGTGCCAGCAGCTCGAGACGGAACACTGAAGCTTTCTTT CASSSRRNTEAFF
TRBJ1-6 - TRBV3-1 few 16 TGTGCCAGCAGCCAATCACCGGGACGGGGAAATTCACCCCTCCACTTT CASSQSPGRGNSPLHF
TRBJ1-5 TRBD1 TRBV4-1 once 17 TGCGCCAGCAGCGCTATGCCCGGGACAGGGGGAAATCAGCCCCAGCATTTT CASSAMPGTGGNQPQHF
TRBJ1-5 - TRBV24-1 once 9 TGTGCCACATATCAGCCCCAGCATTTT CATYQPQHF
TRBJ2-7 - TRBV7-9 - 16 TGTGCCAGCAGCTTAGAGGGCGAAAAACCTCTCTACGAGCAGTACTTC CASSLEGEKPLYEQYF
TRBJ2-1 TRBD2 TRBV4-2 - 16 TGTGCCAGCAGCCAAGGTCTAGCGGGGGACTACAATGAGCAGTTCTTC CASSQGLAGDYNEQFF
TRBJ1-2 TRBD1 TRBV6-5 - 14 TGTGCCAGCGGGACGTTCGACAGGGCGCAAGGCTACACCTTC CASGTFDRAQGYTF
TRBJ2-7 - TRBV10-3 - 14 TGTGCCATCAGTGAGTCAGGAACCGGACTGGCAAAGTACTTC CAISESGTGLAKYF
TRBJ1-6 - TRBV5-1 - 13 TGCGCCAGCAGCTTGGAGGCGTCTCAACCCCTCCACTTT CASSLEASQPLHF
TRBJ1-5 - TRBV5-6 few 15 TGTGCCAGCAGCTTGAGGACACCGGGTTATCAGCCCCAGCATTTT CASSLRTPGYQPQHF
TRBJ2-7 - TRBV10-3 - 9 TGTGCCAGCAGCTTAGAGGGGTACTTC CASSLEGYF
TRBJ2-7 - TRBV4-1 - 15 TGCGCCAGCAGCCAGCTTCCGGGACCGAGCTACGAGCAGTACTTC CASSQLPGPSYEQYF
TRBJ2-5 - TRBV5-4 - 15 TGTGCCAGCAGCCCCGGGGGGCATTCCCAAGAGACCCAGTACTTC CASSPGGHSQETQYF
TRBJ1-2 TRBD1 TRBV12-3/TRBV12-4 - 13 TGTGCCAGCAGTGCTAGGGGGCGGGGTGGCTACACCTTC CASSARGRGGYTF
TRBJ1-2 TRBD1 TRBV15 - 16 TGTGCCACCAGCAGAGATCGGCTGGACAGGGGCCGTGGCTACACCTTC CATSRDRLDRGRGYTF
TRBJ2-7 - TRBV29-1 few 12 TGCAGCGTTGTTAAGGGTTTCTACGAGCAGTACTTC CSVVKGFYEQYF
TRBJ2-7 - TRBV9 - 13 TGTGCCAGCCGCCGGGACGGCACCTACGAGCAGTACTTC CASRRDGTYEQYF
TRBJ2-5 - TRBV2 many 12 TGTGCCAGCAGCGGAACTAGGGTGGCCCAGTACTTC CASSGTRVAQYF
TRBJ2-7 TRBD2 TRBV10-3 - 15 TGTGCCATCAGTGAGTTGACTAGCGGCCCCTACGAGCAGTACTTC CAISELTSGPYEQYF